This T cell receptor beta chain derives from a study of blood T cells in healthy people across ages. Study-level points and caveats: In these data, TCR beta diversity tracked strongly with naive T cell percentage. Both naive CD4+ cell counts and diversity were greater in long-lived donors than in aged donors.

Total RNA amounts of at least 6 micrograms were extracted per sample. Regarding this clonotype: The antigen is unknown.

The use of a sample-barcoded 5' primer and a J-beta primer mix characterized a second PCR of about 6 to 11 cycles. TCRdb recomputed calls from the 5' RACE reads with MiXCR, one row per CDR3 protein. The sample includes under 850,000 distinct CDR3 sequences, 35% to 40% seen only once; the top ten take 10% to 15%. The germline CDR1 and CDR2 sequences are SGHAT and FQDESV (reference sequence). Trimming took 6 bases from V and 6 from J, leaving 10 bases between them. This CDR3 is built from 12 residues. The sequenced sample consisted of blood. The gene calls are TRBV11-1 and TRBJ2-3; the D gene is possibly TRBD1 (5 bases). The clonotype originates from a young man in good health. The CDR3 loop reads CASSPTVDTQYF. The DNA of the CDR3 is TGTGCCAGCAGTCCGACAGTGGATACGCAGTATTTT.